Reported below is one TCR beta chain. Its target is unknown. The CDR3 has 19 amino acids. Germline V lookup: CDR1 SGHRS, CDR2 YFSETQ. This sample is drawn from a study of monozygotic twins with inflammatory bowel disease. Template switching incorporated UMIs with a 6-nucleotide sample barcode. One entry per CDR3 protein, without DNA, is what TCRdb gives after re-calling the 5' RACE reads. The sample table sets out around 450,000 distinct CDR3 sequences. Each donor gave about 2.7 ml of peripheral blood. General study points: No discrimination was achieved between different T cell subtypes. Clonotype sharing was lower in IBD patients than healthy twins, most markedly with disease activity.

The receptor was derived from a human donor with ulcerative colitis or Crohn's disease, or a healthy co-twin of an affected twin (not recorded which). The chain links TRBV5-1 to TRBJ2-2; TCRdb selects TRBD1, and the lack of DNA leaves this call unchecked. The sample consisted of blood. CDR3: CASSPTGYTGIANTGELFF.